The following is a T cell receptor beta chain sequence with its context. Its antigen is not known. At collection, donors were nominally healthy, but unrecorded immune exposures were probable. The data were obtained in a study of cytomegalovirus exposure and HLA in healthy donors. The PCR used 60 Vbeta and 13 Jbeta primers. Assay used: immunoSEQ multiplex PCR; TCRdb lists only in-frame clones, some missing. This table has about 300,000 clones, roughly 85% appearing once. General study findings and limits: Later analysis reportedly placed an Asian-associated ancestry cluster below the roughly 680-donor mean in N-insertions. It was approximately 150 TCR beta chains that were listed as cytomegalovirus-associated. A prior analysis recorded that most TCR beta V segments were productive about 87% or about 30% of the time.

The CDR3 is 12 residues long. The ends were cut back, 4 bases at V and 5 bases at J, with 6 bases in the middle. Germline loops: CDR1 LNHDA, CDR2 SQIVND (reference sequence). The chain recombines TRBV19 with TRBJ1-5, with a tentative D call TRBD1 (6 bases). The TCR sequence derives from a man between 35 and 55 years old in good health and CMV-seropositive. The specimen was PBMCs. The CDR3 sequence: CASSTGDQPQHF. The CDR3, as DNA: TGTGCCAGTAGTACAGGGGATCAGCCCCAGCATTTT.